The source of this T cell receptor beta chain is a study of shared clonotypes between healthy human individuals. Regarding the study as a whole: Some naive CD4 clonotypes, 4% to 6%, turned up in common across a few donors.

V lost 5 bases to trimming and J lost 0 bases; unmatched junction nucleotides: 3. CDR1 is SGHAT and CDR2 is FQNNGV in the germline V gene. CDR3 length equals 15 residues. This clone appeared a few times. Its specificity is not known. The same CDR3 also results from other DNA sequences found in this sample. Replicate PCRs for sorted subsets used around 200 ng DNA; this equaled about 30,000 T cell genomes. Sequencing was performed with immunoSEQ multiplex PCR; in TCRdb, only in-frame clones are kept and a portion is missing. The sample shows about 1 million clones, about 70% of them seen only once. The receptor was isolated from a young man in good health. The sequencing input was memory CD4+ T cells sorted from blood. The subset: CD45RA-negative fraction. J is TRBJ1-5 and V is TRBV11-2; 8 bases agree with TRBD1. The CDR3, as DNA: TGTGCCAGCAGCCCCGGGACAGGTAGCAATCAGCCCCAGCATTTT. Residues: CASSPGTGSNQPQHF.